This T cell receptor beta chain was sequenced in a study of T cell repertoires in cytomegalovirus infection. Findings and caveats of the study: Dominating the ex vivo response were HLA-C-restricted CMV-specific TCR beta clonotypes.

TCRdb re-analysed the reads in MiXCR, keeping a single row per CDR3 protein. The sample consists of about 920,000 distinct CDR3 sequences, roughly 30% of them appearing once. Trimming left V 5 bases short and J 0 bases short, with 14 bases between. The CDR3 totals 16 residues. Germline V lookup: CDR1 MNHEY, CDR2 SVGAGI. As concerns this clonotype: Its target is not known.

The sample here was cultured CD8+ T cells from PBMCs, taken from culture after CMV antigen stimulation. This chain connects TRBV6-5 to TRBJ2-1; D is unclear. The receptor's source is a human donor in good health (CMV status not recorded). Some clones in this sample may be carry-over from other donors' samples. CDR3 bases: TGTGCCAGCAGTCCCACAAGGACGAGCTCCTACAATGAGCAGTTCTTC. It is translated as CASSPTRTSSYNEQFF.